This T cell receptor beta chain was sequenced in a study of CD8 T cells in ankylosing spondylitis. Study conclusions and caveats: Matched ankylosing spondylitis synovial fluid reportedly showed significant enrichment of disease-linked clones. Disease-linked clones had a CD8+ phenotype and relatively low frequency in peripheral blood. A TCR beta motif of 7 to 9 highly homologous variants seemed to mark ankylosing spondylitis blood.

As the method for making TCR beta libraries, quantitative 5'-RACE with molecular barcodes was used. TCRdb passed the 5' RACE reads through MiXCR, listing each CDR3 protein once. This table holds 180,000 or so distinct CDR3 sequences, 9.5% to 13% found once. The CDR3 loop spans 17 amino acids. Trimming stripped 4 bases from V and 4 bases from J, with 20 bases between. Points on this clonotype: The antigen remains undetermined.

This receptor was obtained from a male donor with ankylosing spondylitis or in good health (not recorded which). The chain employs TRBV12-3 or TRBV12-4 and TRBJ1-3; D is perhaps TRBD1 (5 bases). Sequencing was done on a sample of blood, either unsorted or a sorted T cell fraction (not recorded which). The chain's CDR3 is CASSSQQDYSSGNTIYF. The CDR3, as DNA: TGTGCCAGCAGTTCCCAACAGGACTACTCATCGGGAAACACCATATATTTT.